These T cell receptor beta chains were read from a single sample in a study of shared clonotypes between healthy human individuals. Assay used: immunoSEQ multiplex PCR; TCRdb lists only in-frame clones, some missing. The table includes roughly 2.5 million clones, approximately 94% detected once. Sequenced: naive CD4+ T cells sorted from blood. The receptors were gathered from a man aged 18 to 30 in good health. The CDR3 runs from the conserved cysteine through the conserved F or W. The order of the fields is clone size, D gene, V gene, J gene, CDR3 DNA, CDR3 protein. A D gene is named only where the DNA matches it firmly. A clone size is listed for some rows: how often the clone was seen (once, few, many), or a class if it is expanded.

>.|.|TRBV6-5|TRBJ2-5
TGTGCCAGCAGTCTCAGAATGTCGGAGACCCAGTACTTC
CASSLRMSETQYF
>.|TRBD1|TRBV7-8|TRBJ1-6
TGTGCCAGCAGCTTCCGGGACAGGGATTCACCCCTCCACTTT
CASSFRDRDSPLHF
>.|TRBD2|TRBV5-6|TRBJ2-5
TGTGCCAGCAGCTCGGGACTAGTGATAGAGACCCAGTACTTC
CASSSGLVIETQYF
>once|.|TRBV5-1|TRBJ2-7
TGCGCCAGCACCGAAAGGATGCAGGGTGGGTTCGACGAGCAGTACTTC
CASTERMQGGFDEQYF
>.|.|TRBV5-1|TRBJ2-5
TGCGCCAGCAGCCCAGGGAATATGCAAGAGACCCAGTACTTC
CASSPGNMQETQYF
>few|TRBD1|TRBV29-1|TRBJ1-1
TGCAGCGTTGTCAAGGACAGGGCGACTGAAGCTTTCTTT
CSVVKDRATEAFF
>.|.|TRBV10-3|TRBJ2-1
TGTGCCACAGAGGGGGACTACAATGAGCAGTTCTTC
CATEGDYNEQFF
>.|.|TRBV7-2|TRBJ1-4
TGTGCCAGCAGCTTACGTCAGGGAAACGAAAAACTGTTTTTT
CASSLRQGNEKLFF
>.|.|TRBV5-1|TRBJ1-6
TGCGCCAGCAGCTTCGGTAAGGCGGGTAATTCACCCCTCCACTTT
CASSFGKAGNSPLHF
>once|TRBD1|TRBV7-2|TRBJ1-1
TGTGCCAGCAGCTTAGCGGGACAGTTAGGGACTGAAGCTTTCTTT
CASSLAGQLGTEAFF
>.|.|TRBV10-3|TRBJ2-7
TGTGCCATCAGTGATGGGGGGCGCGAATACGAGCAGTACTTC
CAISDGGREYEQYF
>.|.|TRBV5-1|TRBJ2-2
TGCGCCAGCAAGCCCCCCCCGGACACCGGGGAGCTGTTTTTT
CASKPPPDTGELFF
>.|.|TRBV6-5|TRBJ2-7
TGTGCCAGCAAGCCGACCCCGCAGGGGGGGCAGTACTTC
CASKPTPQGGQYF
>.|.|TRBV6-1|TRBJ1-4
TGTGCCAGCAGCGAGGGGACACGAATAAAACTGTTTTTT
CASSEGTRIKLFF
>.|TRBD1|TRBV5-3|TRBJ2-1
TGTGCCAGAAGCTCCAGGGGGCGTTACAATGAGCAGTTCTTC
CARSSRGRYNEQFF
>.|.|TRBV6-1|TRBJ2-7
TGTGCCAGCAGTCCGCCGGGGGTCCACGAGCAGTACTTC
CASSPPGVHEQYF
>.|TRBD1|TRBV10-2|TRBJ1-6
TGCGCCAGCTTGAGACAGGGGATTGATTCACCCCTCCACTTT
CASLRQGIDSPLHF
>.|.|TRBV2|TRBJ1-6
TGTGCCAGCAGTGAGGTCCCGGGGTCCGGGTCACCCCTCCACTTT
CASSEVPGSGSPLHF
>.|.|TRBV6-5|TRBJ2-2
TGTGCCAGCAGCTACTCTGGCAGGAAGGACACCGGGGAGCTGTTTTTT
CASSYSGRKDTGELFF
>.|.|TRBV14|TRBJ2-7
TGTGCCAGCAGTGACCGGGGGAAGAGAGCCTACGAGCAGTACTTC
CASSDRGKRAYEQYF
>.|TRBD2|TRBV7-9|TRBJ2-7
TGTGCCAGCAGCTTAGCTAGCGGGGGTTCCTACGAGCAGTACTTC
CASSLASGGSYEQYF
>.|.|TRBV19|TRBJ1-2
TGTGCCAGTAGTACGACGTCGCAGGGGCAAGCTAACTATGGCTACACCTTC
CASSTTSQGQANYGYTF
>.|TRBD1|TRBV6-4|TRBJ2-5
TGTGCCAGCAGAGTTCCACAGGGGGCGCCCCCGGAGACCCAGTACTTC
CASRVPQGAPPETQYF
>.|.|TRBV6-6|TRBJ2-7
TGTGCCAGCAGTTACTCGCAGGGCGAGCAGTACTTC
CASSYSQGEQYF
>.|.|TRBV5-1|TRBJ2-1
TGCGCCAGCACCCGGGACTCCAACAATGAGCAGTTCTTC
CASTRDSNNEQFF
>.|TRBD2|TRBV4-3|TRBJ2-7
TGCGCCAGCAGCCAAGGGGGGGGGAGAGAGCAGTACTTC
CASSQGGGREQYF
>.|TRBD2|TRBV5-4|TRBJ2-7
TGTGCCAGCAGTACCGGGACTAGCTTAGGCGAGCAGTACTTC
CASSTGTSLGEQYF
>once|TRBD1|TRBV28|TRBJ2-7
TGTGCCAGCACCCCCGCGGGGACAGGGTCCTACGAGCAGTACTTC
CASTPAGTGSYEQYF
>.|.|TRBV2|TRBJ2-7
TGTGCCAGCAGTGCAGTAAGGGGCTACGAGCAGTACTTC
CASSAVRGYEQYF
>.|TRBD1|TRBV18|TRBJ1-6
TGTGCCAGCTCACCAATGACAGGGGGGAATTCACCCCTCCACTTT
CASSPMTGGNSPLHF
>.|.|TRBV29-1|TRBJ2-5
TGCAGCGTTGCCCAGGGGACAGAGACCCAGTACTTC
CSVAQGTETQYF
>.|.|TRBV7-2|TRBJ2-7
TGTGCCAGCAGCTTAGCTTCGGTATTAAAGCAGTACTTC
CASSLASVLKQYF
>.|.|TRBV29-1|TRBJ2-2
TGCAGCGTAGGACGGGAGCCCACCGGGGAGCTGTTTTTT
CSVGREPTGELFF
>.|.|TRBV30|TRBJ2-1
TGTGCCTACTCAAGGTCCTACAATGAGCAGTTCTTC
CAYSRSYNEQFF
>.|TRBD1|TRBV28|TRBJ1-2
TGTGCCAGCAGTTCAATGACAGGGACGCTGACTAACTATGGCTACACCTTC
CASSSMTGTLTNYGYTF
>.|.|TRBV11-2|TRBJ2-2
TGTGCCAGCAGCCACAGCGGGGAGCTGTTTTTT
CASSHSGELFF
>.|.|TRBV5-4|TRBJ2-7
TGTGCCAGCAGCAGGTCGAGCGTTGCCTACGAGCAGTACTTC
CASSRSSVAYEQYF
>.|TRBD2|TRBV6-5|TRBJ2-3
TGTGCCAGCAGTTACTCTGCGGGAGTAGGAACAGATACGCAGTATTTT
CASSYSAGVGTDTQYF
>.|.|TRBV9|TRBJ1-3
TGTGCCAGCAGCGGCCGGATTGGGGGCTCTGGAAACACCATATATTTT
CASSGRIGGSGNTIYF
>.|TRBD2|TRBV7-3|TRBJ2-2
TGTGCCAGCAGCCCGGGACTATCCACCGGGGAGCTGTTTTTT
CASSPGLSTGELFF